Below are 2 T cell receptor beta chains sequenced from a single sample in a study of CD4 T cells in relation to SARS-CoV-2 and coronaviruses (dated by TCRdb to about 2021). CD4+ T cells from unexposed donors were collected before the COVID-19 pandemic (2011-2018). After less than 13 days of culture, CD4+ T cells were isolated with the EasySep CD4+ T cell isolation kit. The library was built by means of the immunoSEQ multiplex PCR assay. Here the immuneACCESS table is served through TCRdb, limited to in-frame sequences with V and J called. Missing clones are a known gap in these copies; in checked studies unresolved V genes cover under half, and the rest lacks a known reason. The sample contains roughly 20,000 clones, about 72% of them found a single time. The top ten clonotypes cover 15% to 20% of the sample. Their antigen targets remain unknown. Sequenced material: CD4+ T cells from PBMCs, cultured in vitro. The receptors stem from a human donor in good health.

Points on this clone: A read error may account for a junction end that differs from germline. The chain is built from TRBV30 and TRBJ2-1; the D gene is possibly TRBD2 (5 bases). From germline, CDR1 is GTSNPN and CDR2 SVGIG (reference sequence). The CDR3 is 12 residues long. The CDR3 sequence is CAWSHPGSRQVF. The CDR3 nucleotides read TGTGCCTGGAGCCACCCGGGATCTCGGCAGGTCTTC.

The chain recombines TRBV30 with TRBJ2-5; 7 bases are a match to TRBD1. This CDR3 has 13 amino acids. Germline assignment: CDR1 GTSNPN and CDR2 SVGIG (reference sequence). V was clipped by 2 bases and J by 5 bases; unmatched bases: 5. CDR3 in amino acids: CAWSLGGEETQYF. The CDR3 DNA reads TGTGCCTGGAGTTTAGGGGGCGAGGAGACCCAGTACTTC.